Sequencing of this T cell receptor beta chain was carried out in a study of shared clonotypes between healthy human individuals (dated by TCRdb to about 2020). In the study overall: The cohort included a few men and a couple of women between 18 and 49 years of age. To increase sequencing depth and limit assay-specific biases, TCR repertoire library preparation and sequencing were carried out by different laboratories using diverse techniques. For each donor, CD4 naive and CD4 memory were each given three plates, CD8 naive was given two plates, and CD8 memory was given one plate. Between about 0.94 and 10 billion PBMCs per donor were obtained by leukapheresis. To estimate repertoire size and how much clonotype sharing occurs between individuals, the study deeply sequenced the blood TCR repertoires of 5 or 6 healthy adults. The investigation overall reported the following: Sampling was restricted to blood, and TCR repertoires in tissues likely differ from the TCR repertoires found in blood. Pairwise subsampling indicated that sequencing depth was expected to affect the degree of clonotype sharing among donors. Because the study included only a small number of donors, the genetic and exposure-history diversity represented was limited. Naive subsets generally had larger estimated clonotype richness than memory subsets. Higher generation probabilities were observed for clonotypes shared by all four sorted-subset donors than for non-shared clonotypes. Rarefaction of sorted-subset datasets indicated incomplete sequencing despite the large sequencing depth. Sharing across a few donors was observed for about 5% of naive CD4, 3% to 3.5% of naive CD8, over 2% of memory CD4, and approximately 0.41% of memory CD8 clonotypes.

Regarding this clone: Its target antigen remains unknown. No base qualities exist here, and no much larger clone lies one base off it.

The CDR3, cysteine through phenylalanine, is 12 amino acids long. Left in the record is the CDR3 DNA by itself, 36 bases read in frame from the first base. The junction shows trimming of 8 bases on V and 9 bases on J, and the gene matches do not reach 8 bases of it. CDR1 MNHEY and CDR2 SMNVEV were looked up in the germline V gene (reference sequence). Using the deep immunoSEQ assay, TCR CDR3 regions were amplified from genomic DNA by multiplex PCR. For each cell subset, the extracted genomic DNA was distributed evenly across all wells of several immunoSEQ 96-well plates, and each plate served as one replicate. For sorted subsets, roughly 0.2 ug genomic DNA, equal to tens of thousands of T cell genomes, was loaded into each replicate PCR. Purified libraries were measured with a Qubit 3.0 fluorometer, size-checked on a Bioanalyzer 2100, and measured again with the KAPA Library Quantification kit. Every immunoSEQ 96-well plate was sequenced on a dedicated single-read 150-cycle Illumina NextSeq 550 flow cell. The authors' pipeline ran thus. Because the immunoSEQ output held only junctional sequences and lacked quality scores, the filtering could not match the filtering applied to full-length reads. To assign V/J genes and CDR3, sequences were annotated using PyIR, a Python wrapper for IgBLAST v1.9, with IMGT germline references. Any read was removed if the V/J assignment was weak (E-value above 1e-6), the CDR3 was missing, or the read contained stop codons, out-of-frame junctions, or ambiguous translated residues. A V3J clonotype was defined by an identical inferred V gene, J gene, and CDR3 amino acid sequence. Percentage overlap between repertoires was computed as shared unique clonotypes divided by the size of the smaller repertoire. RTK rarefaction, the Chao1 estimator, and Recon v2.1 estimates of unobserved clonotypes were used to assess repertoire richness. For all TCRbeta clonotypes obtained by the gDNA method from a few donors, generation probabilities were computed with OLGA. The source is immuneACCESS, and TCRdb retained only in-frame sequences with V and J called. Part of the clones is not carried over; for the studies checked, unresolved V genes explain less than half of this, and the remainder is unexplained. V and J calls and clone size are copied from that table; D and trimming were computed from the DNA. This sample gives 2 million or so clones in total; 90% to 95% of them show up just once. Of the sample, 0.1% to 0.15% falls within the top ten clones.

The donors were healthy, HIV-negative adults with no recently reported acute infections or vaccinations. Every donor was a Caucasian adult residing in Nashville, Tennessee, USA. Magnetic negative selection was used to enrich CD4+ T cells, after which naive cells were positively selected on CD45RA and the negative fraction became the memory subset. Blood was collected by leukapheresis, and PBMCs were isolated by Ficoll-Histopaque density gradient centrifugation and then cryopreserved in liquid nitrogen vapor phase. Analytical flow cytometry was used to check the purity and quantity of each magnetically sorted T cell population. Each sorted fraction had its genomic DNA isolated and then quantified by UV absorbance on a Nanodrop 2000c.

Sequencing was done on a sample of naive CD4+ T cells sorted from blood. The cell subset or site tag for this specimen amounts to: CD45RA+ positively selected. The clonotype originates from a man aged 18 to 35 in good health. This chain joins TRBV27 to TRBJ2-7, and 9 bases in between align with TRBD1. Read as DNA, the sequence is TGTGCCAGCGGAGGGACAGGGCAAGGGCAGTACTTC. This is translated as CASGGTGQGQYF.